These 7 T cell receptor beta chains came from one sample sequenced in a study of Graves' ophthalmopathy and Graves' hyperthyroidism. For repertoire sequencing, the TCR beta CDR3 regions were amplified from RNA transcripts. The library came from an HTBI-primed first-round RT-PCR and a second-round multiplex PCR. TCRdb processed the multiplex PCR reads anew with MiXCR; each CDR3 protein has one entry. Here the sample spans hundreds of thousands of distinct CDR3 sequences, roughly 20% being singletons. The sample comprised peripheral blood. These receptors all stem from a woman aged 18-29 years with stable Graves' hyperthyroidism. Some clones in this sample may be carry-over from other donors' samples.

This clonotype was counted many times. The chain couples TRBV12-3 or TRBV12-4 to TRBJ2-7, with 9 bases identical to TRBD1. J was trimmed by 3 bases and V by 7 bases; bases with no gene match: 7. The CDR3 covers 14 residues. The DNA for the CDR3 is TGTGCCAGCAACCGACAGGGGGACGGCTACGAGCAGTACTTC. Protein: CASNRQGDGYEQYF.

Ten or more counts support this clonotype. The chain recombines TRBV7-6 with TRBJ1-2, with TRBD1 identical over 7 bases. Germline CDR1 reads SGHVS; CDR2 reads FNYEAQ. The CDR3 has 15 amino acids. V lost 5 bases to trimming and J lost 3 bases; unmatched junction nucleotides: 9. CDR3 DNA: TGTGCCAGCAGCCCCGGGGAAGGGGGCTACTATGGCTACACCTTC. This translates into CASSPGEGGYYGYTF. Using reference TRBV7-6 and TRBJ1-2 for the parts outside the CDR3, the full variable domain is GAGVSQSPRYKVTKRGQDVALRCDPISGHVSLYWYRQALGQGPEFLTYFNYEAQQDKSGLPNDRFSAERPEGSISTLTIQRTEQRDSAMYRCASSPGEGGYYGYTFGSGTRLTVV.

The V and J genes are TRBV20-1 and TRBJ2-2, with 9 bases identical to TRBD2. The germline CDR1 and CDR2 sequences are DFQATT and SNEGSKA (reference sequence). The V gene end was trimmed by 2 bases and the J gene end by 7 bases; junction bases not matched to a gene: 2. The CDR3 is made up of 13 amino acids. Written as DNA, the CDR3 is TGCAGTGCTAGAAGGCGGGAGGGCGGGGAGCTGTTTTTT. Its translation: CSARRREGGELFF.

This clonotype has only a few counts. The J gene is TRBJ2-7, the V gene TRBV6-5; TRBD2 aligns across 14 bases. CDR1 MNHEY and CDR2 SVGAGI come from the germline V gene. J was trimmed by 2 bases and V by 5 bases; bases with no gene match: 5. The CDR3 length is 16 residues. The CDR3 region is CASSTGTSGSPYEQYF. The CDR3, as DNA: TGTGCCAGCAGTACTGGGACTAGCGGGAGTCCCTACGAGCAGTACTTC.

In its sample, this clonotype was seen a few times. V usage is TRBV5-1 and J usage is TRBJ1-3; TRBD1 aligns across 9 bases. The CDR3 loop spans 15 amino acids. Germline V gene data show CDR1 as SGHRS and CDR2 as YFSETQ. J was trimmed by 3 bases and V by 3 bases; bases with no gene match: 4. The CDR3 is CASSYSTGGGNTIYF. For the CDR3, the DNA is TGCGCCAGCAGCTACTCGACAGGGGGTGGAAACACCATATATTTT. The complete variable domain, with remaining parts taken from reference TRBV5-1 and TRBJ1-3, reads KAGVTQTPRYLIKTRGQQVTLSCSPISGHRSVSWYQQTPGQGLQFLFEYFSETQRNKGNFPGRFSGRQFSNSRSEMNVSTLELGDSALYLCASSYSTGGGNTIYFGEGSWLTVV.

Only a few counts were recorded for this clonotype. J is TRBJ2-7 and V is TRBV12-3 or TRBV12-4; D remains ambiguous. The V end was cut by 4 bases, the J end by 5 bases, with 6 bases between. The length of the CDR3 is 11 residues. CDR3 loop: CASSYSNEQYF. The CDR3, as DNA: TGTGCCAGCAGTTATAGTAACGAGCAGTACTTC.

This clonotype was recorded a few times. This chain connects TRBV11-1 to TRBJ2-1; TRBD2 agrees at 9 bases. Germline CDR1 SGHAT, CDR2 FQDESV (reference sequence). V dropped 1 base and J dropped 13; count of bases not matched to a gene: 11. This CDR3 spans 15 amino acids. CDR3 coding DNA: TGTGCCAGCAGCTTAGGCGGGGGGGCCCCTCACCCACAGTTCTTC. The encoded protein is CASSLGGGAPHPQFF.